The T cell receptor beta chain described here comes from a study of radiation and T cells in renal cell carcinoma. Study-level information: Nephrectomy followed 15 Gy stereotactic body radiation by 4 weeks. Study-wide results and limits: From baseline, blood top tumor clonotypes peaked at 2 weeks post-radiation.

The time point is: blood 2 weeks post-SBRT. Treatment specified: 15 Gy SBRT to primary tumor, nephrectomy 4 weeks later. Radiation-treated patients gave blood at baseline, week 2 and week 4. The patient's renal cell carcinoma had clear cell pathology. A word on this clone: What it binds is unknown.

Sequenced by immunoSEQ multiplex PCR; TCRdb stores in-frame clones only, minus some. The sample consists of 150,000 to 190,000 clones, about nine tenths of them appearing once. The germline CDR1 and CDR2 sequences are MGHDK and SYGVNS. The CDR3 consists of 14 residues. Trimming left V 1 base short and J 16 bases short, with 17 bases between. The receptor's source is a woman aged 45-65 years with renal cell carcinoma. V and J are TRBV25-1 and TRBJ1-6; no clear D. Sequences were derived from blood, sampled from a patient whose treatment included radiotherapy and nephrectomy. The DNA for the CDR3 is TGTGCCAGCAGTGAATTCGCGACGGGCGGCCCGCTCCACTTT. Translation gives CASSEFATGGPLHF.